This TCR beta chain was documented in a study of cytomegalovirus exposure and HLA in healthy donors. The wider study: A subsequent analysis stated that the 100 to 150 validation repertoires were run on the same platform as the approximately 710 first-cohort repertoires.

The CDR3 length is 14 residues. V was pared by 5 bases and J by 12 bases, with 6 bases of the junction left unmatched. Germline lookup yields CDR1 SGHTA and CDR2 FQGTGA. Measured with immunoSEQ multiplex PCR; TCRdb has only the in-frame clones, and not every one. The sample lists 150,000 to 200,000 clones, about four fifths occurring once. This clonotype originated in a man between 18 and 35 years old in good health and CMV-seropositive. Sequences were obtained from PBMCs. V usage is TRBV7-3 and J usage is TRBJ2-1; TRBD2 agrees at 14 bases. CDR3 nucleotide sequence: TGTGCCAGCAGCCAGGGACTAGCGGGAGCTTGGCAGTTCTTC. Translation gives CASSQGLAGAWQFF. Combining the CDR3 with reference TRBV7-3 and TRBJ2-1 gives the whole variable domain GAGVSQTPSNKVTEKGKYVELRCDPISGHTALYWYRQSLGQGPEFLIYFQGTGAADDSGLPNDRFFAVRPEGSVSTLKIQRTERGDSAVYLCASSQGLAGAWQFFGPGTRLTVL.